The rows below give T cell receptor beta chains drawn from one sample of a study of blood T cells in healthy people across ages. MiXCR, applied by TCRdb to the 5' RACE reads, yields one record per CDR3 protein. The sample shows about 640,000 distinct CDR3 sequences, around three fifths of them seen only once. Material: blood. The source of these receptors is a man in his 60s in good health. The CDR3 runs from the conserved cysteine through the conserved F or W. The D gene is left open where the match is weak. The size of a clone is reported for some rows only, either as once, few or many, or as a class for expanded clones.

>TRBJ1-2|-|TRBV4-1|-
CASSLTTMAGGYTF
TGCGCCAGCAGCCTAACGACTATGGCTGGAGGCTACACCTTC
>TRBJ2-7|-|TRBV20-1|TRBD2
CSAGDQRGATYEQYF
TGCAGTGCTGGCGACCAGCGGGGGGCCACCTACGAGCAGTACTTC
>TRBJ2-4|once|TRBV16|-
CASSRGGGAILQYF
TGTGCCAGCAGCCGAGGTGGGGGCGCGATCCTTCAGTACTTC
>TRBJ1-2|once|TRBV9|-
CASTGEDYGYTF
TGTGCCAGCACCGGCGAGGACTATGGCTACACCTTC
>TRBJ2-1|-|TRBV25-1|-
CASSGNNNEQFF
TGTGCCAGCAGTGGAAACAACAATGAGCAGTTCTTC
>TRBJ2-3|-|TRBV5-1|TRBD2
CASSRFVGSGALSTDTQYF
TGCGCCAGCAGCCGATTCGTGGGTAGCGGGGCACTTAGCACAGATACGCAGTATTTT
>TRBJ2-1|few|TRBV4-2|-
CASSHHGEQFF
TGTGCCAGCAGCCATCACGGTGAGCAGTTCTTC
>TRBJ1-2|few|TRBV29-1|TRBD1
CSVFQGDPYGYTF
TGCAGCGTTTTCCAGGGGGACCCCTATGGCTACACCTTC
>TRBJ2-3|-|TRBV12-3/TRBV12-4|-
CASSSVAGDTQYF
TGTGCCAGCAGTTCGGTAGCAGGAGATACGCAGTATTTT
>TRBJ2-7|-|TRBV10-1|-
CASSAGQPHEQYF
TGCGCCAGCAGTGCTGGACAGCCCCACGAGCAGTACTTC
>TRBJ2-5|-|TRBV7-9|-
CASSYLGGTQYF
TGTGCCAGCAGTTACCTGGGGGGGACCCAGTACTTC
>TRBJ2-4|many|TRBV20-1|-
CSAPIPGAKNIQYF
TGCAGTGCCCCAATCCCTGGGGCCAAAAACATTCAGTACTTC
>TRBJ1-4|-|TRBV29-1|-
CSVAEGGLNEKLFF
TGCAGCGTTGCGGAGGGGGGCCTGAATGAAAAACTGTTTTTT
>TRBJ2-7|once|TRBV6-1|-
CASSEMVREYEQYF
TGTGCCAGCAGTGAAATGGTCAGGGAGTACGAGCAGTACTTC
>TRBJ1-6|-|TRBV7-8|-
CASSLRQPDNSPLHF
TGTGCCAGCAGCTTAAGGCAGCCAGATAATTCACCCCTCCACTTT
>TRBJ2-7|-|TRBV18|-
CASSGPDRDEQYF
TGTGCCAGCTCCGGGCCCGATCGAGACGAGCAGTACTTC
>TRBJ2-5|-|TRBV11-2|-
CASSLRTVQETQYF
TGTGCCAGCAGCCTCAGGACTGTTCAAGAGACCCAGTACTTC
>TRBJ2-5|-|TRBV19|-
CTSSTGAGETQYF
TGTACCAGTAGTACCGGGGCGGGGGAGACCCAGTACTTC
>TRBJ2-5|few|TRBV3-1|-
CASSQDGQPQETQYF
TGTGCCAGCAGCCAAGATGGACAGCCACAAGAGACCCAGTACTTC
>TRBJ1-1|-|TRBV28|-
CASSVTDVNTEAFF
TGTGCCAGCAGTGTGACAGACGTCAACACTGAAGCTTTCTTT
>TRBJ1-2|once|TRBV2|-
CASSERPTNYGYTF
TGTGCCAGCAGTGAGAGACCCACTAACTATGGCTACACCTTC
>TRBJ2-4|few|TRBV20-1|-
CSAPPQGKNIQYF
TGCAGTGCCCCTCCCCAGGGCAAAAACATTCAGTACTTC
>TRBJ1-1|-|TRBV3-1|-
CASRQRGGNTEAFF
TGTGCCAGCAGACAAAGGGGGGGGAACACTGAAGCTTTCTTT
>TRBJ2-5|-|TRBV20-1|TRBD1
CSPGGQGETQYF
TGCAGTCCTGGTGGACAGGGAGAGACCCAGTACTTC
>TRBJ1-2|few|TRBV12-3/TRBV12-4|-
CASSPGVYGYTF
TGTGCCAGCAGTCCAGGGGTATATGGCTACACCTTC
>TRBJ2-2|-|TRBV5-1|-
CATTDRSNTGELFF
TGCGCCACTACAGACAGGTCGAACACCGGGGAGCTGTTTTTT
>TRBJ2-7|-|TRBV21-1|-
CASSKGGYEQYF
TGTGCCAGCAGCAAAGGGGGCTACGAGCAGTACTTC
>TRBJ2-7|few|TRBV25-1|TRBD1
CASSESGQPYEQYF
TGTGCCAGCAGTGAATCGGGACAGCCCTACGAGCAGTACTTC
>TRBJ2-7|few|TRBV29-1|-
CSVQSGSYEQYF
TGCAGCGTTCAAAGTGGTAGCTACGAGCAGTACTTC
>TRBJ2-3|few|TRBV28|-
CASKGADTQYF
TGTGCCAGCAAGGGGGCAGATACGCAGTATTTT
>TRBJ2-3|-|TRBV13|-
CASSSTESTDTQYF
TGTGCCAGCAGCTCGACAGAGAGCACAGATACGCAGTATTTT
>TRBJ2-5|-|TRBV20-1|-
CSGRVDATQYF
TGCAGTGGGCGGGTGGATGCGACCCAGTACTTC
>TRBJ2-2|few|TRBV6-6|TRBD1
CASTDRANTGELFF
TGTGCCAGTACTGACAGGGCGAACACCGGGGAGCTGTTTTTT
>TRBJ1-1|-|TRBV7-2|-
CASSPYRRDTEAFF
TGTGCCAGCAGTCCTTACAGAAGGGACACTGAAGCTTTCTTT
>TRBJ2-1|-|TRBV6-2/TRBV6-3|TRBD1
CASNHYGMGTGGVWFF
TGTGCCAGCAACCACTACGGGATGGGGACAGGGGGCGTGTGGTTCTTC
>TRBJ2-1|-|TRBV5-1|-
CASSFGTNLYNEQFF
TGCGCCAGCAGCTTTGGGACAAACCTCTACAATGAGCAGTTCTTC
>TRBJ2-5|-|TRBV29-1|-
CSVEDGQETQYF
TGCAGCGTTGAGGACGGACAAGAGACCCAGTACTTC
>TRBJ2-3|-|TRBV7-7|TRBD2
CACSQGLGGDTQYF
TGTGCCTGCAGCCAGGGACTAGGTGGCGATACGCAGTATTTT
>TRBJ2-4|-|TRBV20-1|-
CSAPSLGKNIQYF
TGCAGTGCGCCGTCCCTGGGTAAAAACATTCAGTACTTC
>TRBJ2-5|few|TRBV5-4|TRBD1
CASSSPDRAKRETQYF
TGTGCCAGCAGCTCCCCCGACAGGGCCAAAAGAGAGACCCAGTACTTC
>TRBJ1-1|-|TRBV6-2/TRBV6-3|-
CASSYPRRGDYTEAFF
TGTGCCAGCAGTTACCCACGCCGAGGGGATTACACTGAAGCTTTCTTT
>TRBJ2-7|few|TRBV6-1|TRBD1
CASSEMPGQGYEQYF
TGTGCCAGCAGTGAGATGCCGGGACAGGGCTACGAGCAGTACTTC
>TRBJ2-5|-|TRBV29-1|TRBD2
CSVLGSGGLQETQYF
TGCAGCGTCCTCGGGAGCGGGGGCCTCCAAGAGACCCAGTACTTC
>TRBJ2-1|-|TRBV10-3|-
CVISEMGRQFF
TGTGTCATCAGTGAAATGGGCCGGCAGTTCTTC
>TRBJ2-5|-|TRBV20-1|-
CSATWGPETQYF
TGCAGTGCTACCTGGGGGCCAGAGACCCAGTACTTC
>TRBJ2-6|-|TRBV29-1|-
CSVTLARGRVSGANVLTF
TGCAGCGTCACCTTAGCCAGGGGGAGGGTCTCTGGGGCCAACGTCCTGACTTTC
>TRBJ2-4|once|TRBV11-2|-
CASSISRVVKNIQYF
TGTGCCAGCAGCATTTCTAGGGTGGTAAAAAACATTCAGTACTTC
>TRBJ1-2|-|TRBV7-2|TRBD1
CASSLVSGTGTTRDYGYTF
TGTGCCAGCAGCTTAGTTTCTGGGACAGGGACCACTCGGGACTATGGCTACACCTTC
>TRBJ2-3|-|TRBV6-2/TRBV6-3|TRBD2
CASLSRDYLTDTQYF
TGTGCCAGCCTAAGCCGGGACTACCTCACAGATACGCAGTATTTT